The clone carrying this T cell receptor beta chain was seen a few times. Its antigen is undetermined. The entry originates in a study of T cells in Graves' hyperthyroidism and ophthalmopathy. From germline, CDR1 is MNHNS and CDR2 SASEGT. Trimming removed 6 bases from V and 6 bases from J, with 11 bases in between. The CDR3 sequence is 13 residues long. From RNA transcripts, TCR beta CDR3 regions were amplified. When the TCR CDR3 underwent first-round RT-PCR, the HTBI primer set was used. TCRdb reanalysed the multiplex PCR reads using MiXCR and keeps one entry per CDR3 protein. Of about 520,000 distinct CDR3 sequences in the sample, roughly a quarter were seen once. Every diagnosis used clinical symptoms, serum thyroxine and TRAb, thyroid ultrasound and orbital computed tomography. Overall study results and limits: Researchers report that a 13 V-J model separated ophthalmopathy from stable hyperthyroidism. Blood also held most thyroid clonotypes expanded beyond 0.001. In validation, the model predicted ophthalmopathy. These predictions came a median about 6.5 months before onset.

Sequenced sample: blood. The V gene is TRBV6-1, the J gene TRBJ2-2; D possibly corresponds to TRBD2 (6 bases). The clonotype originates from a woman younger than 45 with Graves' ophthalmopathy. The DNA of the CDR3 is TGTGCCAGCAGCGCTCCTAGCGCCGGGGAGCTGTTTTTT. Translating it yields CASSAPSAGELFF.